Below, 12 T cell receptor beta chains from the same sample are listed, as sequenced in a study of beta chain features in type 1 diabetes. Since all of the isolated RNA was reverse transcribed, expressed TCRB transcripts were what got sequenced. The data were produced by immunoSEQ multiplex PCR, yet TCRdb's version contains in-frame clones alone and is incomplete. The sample records 600,000 or so clones, around 11% being singletons. Points from the study as a whole: Across all four CD4+ subsets, people with type 1 diabetes showed modestly shorter TCRB CDR3s.

Their cognate antigens are unknown. Sequencing was performed on naive CD4+ T cells from blood. Source of these receptors: a man aged 25-40 years with type 1 diabetes.

This clone occurred a few times. The chain recombines TRBV7-9 with TRBJ1-1; D is uncertain. The CDR3 is 14 residues long. Germline V gene lookup returns CDR1 SEHNR and CDR2 FQNEAQ (reference sequence). The V end lost 2 bases, the J end lost 5 bases, and 12 bases lay between the germline ends. CDR3 coding DNA: TGTGCCAGCAGCTTACACGGGAGTCAAACTGAAGCTTTCTTT. As protein: CASSLHGSQTEAFF.

This clone was counted between two and nine times. The rearrangement links TRBV23-1 to TRBJ2-3; 10 bases are a match to TRBD2. TRBV23-1 is an ORF for which the function is uncertain. After removal of 4 bases from V and 0 bases from J, the junction contained 4 bases not matched to a gene. This CDR3 has 16 amino acids. The CDR3 sequence is CASSPGTSDSTDTQYF. The DNA of the CDR3 is TGCGCCAGCAGTCCCGGGACTAGCGATAGCACAGATACGCAGTATTTT.

This clone was detected only a few times. The chain couples TRBV5-1 to TRBJ2-3; D perhaps matches TRBD2 (6 bases). The ends were cut back, 4 bases at V and 6 bases at J, with 15 bases in the middle. Germline V lookup: CDR1 SGHRS, CDR2 YFSETQ. The CDR3 runs 14 residues. CDR3 in amino acids: CASSLDGGFDTQYF. CDR3 nucleotides: TGCGCCAGCAGCCTCGACGGAGGGTTTGATACGCAGTATTTT.

The rearrangement joins TRBV7-2 to TRBJ2-6, with D possibly called TRBD1 or TRBD2 (5 bases each). The CDR3 contains 15 residues. The germline CDR1 and CDR2 sequences are SGHTA and FQGNSA. The V end was cut by 5 bases, the J end by 4 bases, with 12 bases between. In nucleotides, the CDR3 is TGTGCCAGCAGCCCCGAGGGGTCAGGGGCCAACGTCCTGACTTTC. This encodes CASSPEGSGANVLTF.

The chain combines TRBV5-1 with TRBJ1-2; D is uncertain. Germline CDR1 is SGHRS and CDR2 is YFSETQ. The CDR3 covers 15 residues. V shed 0 bases and J shed 2 bases, with 11 bases lying between them. CDR3 sequence: CASSLGQIGNYGYTF. The CDR3 DNA follows: TGCGCCAGCAGCTTGGGGCAAATCGGCAACTATGGCTACACCTTC.

This clone was seen a few times. The chain couples TRBV9 to TRBJ2-1; D perhaps matches TRBD2 (5 bases). V lost 3 bases, J lost 6 bases, and 16 bases lay in between. CDR3 length: 15 amino acids. Germline V gene sequence: CDR1 SGDLS, CDR2 YYNGEE. DNA for the CDR3: TGTGCCAGCAGCGGGCCGACGAGGGCATCCAATGAGCAGTTCTTC. The encoded protein is CASSGPTRASNEQFF. The full variable domain, with the rest looked up from reference TRBV9 and TRBJ2-1, is DSGVTQTPKHLITATGQRVTLRCSPRSGDLSVYWYQQSLDQGLQFLIQYYNGEERAKGNILERFSAQQFPDLHSELNLSSLELGDSALYFCASSGPTRASNEQFFGPGTRLTVL.

This clone has just a few counts. The chain employs TRBV6-5 and TRBJ1-2, with a tentative D call TRBD1 (6 bases). Germline CDR1 and CDR2: MNHEY and SVGAGI. The CDR3 extends over 12 amino acids. V was pared by 9 bases and J by 5 bases, with 13 bases between. CDR3 in DNA: TGTGCCAGTACACAGGGAGGGTATGGCTACACCTTC. It translates to CASTQGGYGYTF.

This chain uses TRBV7-6 with TRBJ2-7, with 8 bases matching TRBD1. CDR1 is SGHVS and CDR2 is FNYEAQ in the germline V gene. V shed 1 base and J 2 bases; nucleotides not matched to a gene: 10. CDR3 size: 17 residues. The DNA of the CDR3 is TGTGCCAGCAGCTTAGATGGTTTGGGGACAGGTCCCTACGAGCAGTACTTC. This gives the protein CASSLDGLGTGPYEQYF.

This rearrangement joins TRBV20-1 to TRBJ2-7; D is unresolved. Trimming left V 3 bases short and J 6 bases short, with 6 bases between. Looked up from germline, CDR1 is DFQATT and CDR2 is SNEGSKA (reference sequence). This CDR3 spans 10 amino acids. CDR3 sequence (DNA): TGCAGTGCTAGCCGTGCCGAGCAGTACTTC. This sequence encodes CSASRAEQYF.

V gene TRBV5-1 combines with J gene TRBJ1-1; no reliable D call. Trimming stripped 1 base from V and 8 bases from J, with 9 bases between. The CDR3 runs 12 residues. Germline V gene lookup returns CDR1 SGHRS and CDR2 YFSETQ. The CDR3 loop reads CASSLQREEAFF. In DNA form, the CDR3 reads TGCGCCAGCAGCTTGCAACGGGAAGAAGCTTTCTTT.

This clone has a handful of counts. This chain connects TRBV18 to TRBJ2-1, with 8 bases matching TRBD1. CDR1 and CDR2 (germline): KGHSH, LQKENI. There are 14 residues in the CDR3. Trimming took 4 bases from V and 6 from J; bases not matched to a gene: 5. The CDR3: CASSRTGIGNEQFF. In DNA, the CDR3 is TGTGCCAGCTCACGGACAGGGATTGGCAATGAGCAGTTCTTC.

The chain has TRBV7-2 and TRBJ2-7; 9 bases align to TRBD1. V was pared by 1 base and J by 4 bases, with 8 bases of the junction left unmatched. CDR3 length: 16 residues. The germline gives CDR1 SGHTA, CDR2 FQGNSA. CDR3 loop: CASSLGPGTGSYEQYF. The CDR3 nucleotides are TGTGCCAGCAGCTTAGGCCCCGGGACAGGGAGTTACGAGCAGTACTTC.